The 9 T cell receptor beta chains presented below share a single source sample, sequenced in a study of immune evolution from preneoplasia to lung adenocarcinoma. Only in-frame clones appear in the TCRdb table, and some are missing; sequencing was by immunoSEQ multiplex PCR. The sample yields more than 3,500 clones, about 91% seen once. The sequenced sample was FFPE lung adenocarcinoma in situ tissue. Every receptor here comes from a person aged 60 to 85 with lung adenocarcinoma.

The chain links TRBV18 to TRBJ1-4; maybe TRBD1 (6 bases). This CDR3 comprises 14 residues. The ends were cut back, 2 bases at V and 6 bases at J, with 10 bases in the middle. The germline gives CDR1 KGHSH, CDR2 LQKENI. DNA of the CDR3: TGTGCCAGCTCACCATCCGGGACACATGAAAAACTGTTTTTT. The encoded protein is CASSPSGTHEKLFF.

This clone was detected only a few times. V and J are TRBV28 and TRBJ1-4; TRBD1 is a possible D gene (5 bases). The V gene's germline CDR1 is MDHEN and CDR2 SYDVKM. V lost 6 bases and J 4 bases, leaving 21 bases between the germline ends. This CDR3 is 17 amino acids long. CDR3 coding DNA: TGTGCCAGCAGCCAGTCAAGTGGGGGTCTAAGTAATGAAAAACTGTTTTTT. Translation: CASSQSSGGLSNEKLFF.

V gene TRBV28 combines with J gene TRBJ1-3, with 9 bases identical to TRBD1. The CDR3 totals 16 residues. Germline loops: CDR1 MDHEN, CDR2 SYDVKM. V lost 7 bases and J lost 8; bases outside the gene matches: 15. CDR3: CASNPTGNRGPDTIYF. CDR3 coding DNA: TGTGCCAGCAACCCCACCGGTAACAGGGGGCCTGACACCATATATTTT.

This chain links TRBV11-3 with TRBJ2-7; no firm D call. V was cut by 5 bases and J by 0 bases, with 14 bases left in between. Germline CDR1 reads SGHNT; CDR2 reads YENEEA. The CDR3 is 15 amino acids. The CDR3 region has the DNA TGTGCCAGCAGCATCCCGACGGTTAGCTCCTACGAGCAGTACTTC. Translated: CASSIPTVSSYEQYF.

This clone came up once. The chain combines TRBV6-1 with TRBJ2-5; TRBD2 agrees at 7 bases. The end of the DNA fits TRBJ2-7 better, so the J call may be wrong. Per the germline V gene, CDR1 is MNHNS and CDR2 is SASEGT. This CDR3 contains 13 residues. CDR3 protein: CASSETPGGEQYF. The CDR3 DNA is TGTGCCAGCAGTGAAACCCCGGGGGGCGAGCAGTACTTC.

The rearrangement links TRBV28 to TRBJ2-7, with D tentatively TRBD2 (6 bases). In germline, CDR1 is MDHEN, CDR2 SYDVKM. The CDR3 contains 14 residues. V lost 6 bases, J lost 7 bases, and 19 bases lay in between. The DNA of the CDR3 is TGTGCCAGCAGGCCTACAGGCCTCGGGGGTGAGCAGTACTTC. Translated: CASRPTGLGGEQYF.

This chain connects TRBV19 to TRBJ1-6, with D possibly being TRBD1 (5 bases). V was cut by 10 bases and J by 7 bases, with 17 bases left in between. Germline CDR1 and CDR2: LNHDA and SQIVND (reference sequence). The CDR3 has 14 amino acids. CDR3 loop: CATRASGLNSPLHF. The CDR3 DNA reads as TGTGCCACCCGGGCTTCAGGGTTGAATTCACCCCTCCACTTT.

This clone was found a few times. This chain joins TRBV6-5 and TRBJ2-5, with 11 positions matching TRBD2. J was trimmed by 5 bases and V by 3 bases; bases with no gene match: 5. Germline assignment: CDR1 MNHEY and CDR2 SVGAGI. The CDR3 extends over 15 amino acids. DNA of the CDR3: TGTGCCAGCAGTTATGGTAGCGGGGGGGCCGAGACCCAGTACTTC. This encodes CASSYGSGGAETQYF.

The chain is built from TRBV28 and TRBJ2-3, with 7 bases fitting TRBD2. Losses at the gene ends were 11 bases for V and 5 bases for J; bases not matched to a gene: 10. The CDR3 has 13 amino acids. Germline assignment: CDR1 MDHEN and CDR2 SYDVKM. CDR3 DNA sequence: TGTGCCTCGACTAGCTCTATGTTAGATACGCAGTATTTT. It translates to CASTSSMLDTQYF.